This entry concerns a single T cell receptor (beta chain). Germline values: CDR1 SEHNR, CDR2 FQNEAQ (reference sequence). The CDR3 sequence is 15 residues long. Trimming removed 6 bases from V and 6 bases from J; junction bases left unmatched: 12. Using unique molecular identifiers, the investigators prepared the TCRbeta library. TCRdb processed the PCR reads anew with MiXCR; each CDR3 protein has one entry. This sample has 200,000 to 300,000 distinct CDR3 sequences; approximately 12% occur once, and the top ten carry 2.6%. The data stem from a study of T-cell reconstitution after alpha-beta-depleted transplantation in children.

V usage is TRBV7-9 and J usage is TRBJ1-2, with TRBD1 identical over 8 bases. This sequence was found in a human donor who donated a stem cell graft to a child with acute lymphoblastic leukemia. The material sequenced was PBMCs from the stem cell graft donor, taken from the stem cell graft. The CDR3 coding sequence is TGTGCCAGCAGTTTTTGGGAGGACAGGGATGATGGCTACACCTTC. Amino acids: CASSFWEDRDDGYTF.